These T cell receptor beta chains were read from a single sample in a study of blood T cell repertoires in COVID-19. Clones were sequenced by immunoSEQ multiplex PCR, and TCRdb holds only the in-frame ones, with some missing. In the table there are about 130,000 clones, around four fifths of which are singletons. The material sequenced was peripheral blood. These TCRs come from a man in his fifties or sixties who had recovered from COVID-19. Each CDR3 is given with its conserved first and last residue. Each record gives: J gene, clone size, D gene, V gene, CDR3 length, CDR3 protein, CDR3 DNA. A D gene is named only where the DNA matches it firmly. Expanded clones get a size class; other rows say once, few or many, or leave the size out.

j_call: TRBJ2-2; clone_size: many; d_call: NA; v_call: TRBV6-1; cdr3_length: 15; cdr3_aa: CASSEQGHNTGELFF; cdr3_nt: TGTGCCAGCAGTGAGCAGGGGCATAACACCGGGGAGCTGTTTTTT
j_call: TRBJ1-6; clone_size: NA; d_call: NA; v_call: TRBV5-4; cdr3_length: 12; cdr3_aa: CASSLKESPLHF; cdr3_nt: TGTGCCAGCAGCTTGAAAGAGTCACCCCTCCACTTT
j_call: TRBJ2-1; clone_size: NA; d_call: NA; v_call: TRBV10-3; cdr3_length: 14; cdr3_aa: CAIEGQGSYNEQFF; cdr3_nt: TGTGCCATCGAAGGGCAGGGATCCTACAATGAGCAGTTCTTC
j_call: TRBJ2-3; clone_size: NA; d_call: NA; v_call: TRBV14; cdr3_length: 15; cdr3_aa: CASSPGGSYTDTQYF; cdr3_nt: TGTGCCAGCAGCCCAGGGGGGAGCTACACAGATACGCAGTATTTT
j_call: TRBJ1-3; clone_size: NA; d_call: NA; v_call: TRBV19; cdr3_length: 14; cdr3_aa: CASRTGYSGNTIYF; cdr3_nt: TGTGCCAGTAGAACAGGGTACTCTGGAAACACCATATATTTT
j_call: TRBJ2-1; clone_size: NA; d_call: TRBD2; v_call: TRBV19; cdr3_length: 15; cdr3_aa: CASSIPSGGLNEQFF; cdr3_nt: TGTGCCAGTAGTATTCCGAGCGGGGGGTTAAATGAGCAGTTCTTC
j_call: TRBJ1-1; clone_size: NA; d_call: NA; v_call: TRBV6-5; cdr3_length: 13; cdr3_aa: CASSRHQNTEAFF; cdr3_nt: TGTGCCAGCAGTCGACACCAGAACACTGAAGCTTTCTTT
j_call: TRBJ1-2; clone_size: NA; d_call: NA; v_call: TRBV3-1/TRBV3-2; cdr3_length: 16; cdr3_aa: CASSQGQVFPNYGYTF; cdr3_nt: TGTGCCAGCAGCCAAGGCCAGGTATTCCCTAACTATGGCTACACCTTC
j_call: TRBJ1-4; clone_size: NA; d_call: TRBD1; v_call: TRBV6-1; cdr3_length: 15; cdr3_aa: CASSEQQGENEKLFF; cdr3_nt: TGTGCCAGCAGTGAGCAACAGGGGGAGAATGAAAAACTGTTTTTT
j_call: TRBJ1-1; clone_size: NA; d_call: NA; v_call: TRBV27; cdr3_length: 11; cdr3_aa: CASRWASEAFF; cdr3_nt: TGTGCCAGCAGGTGGGCCTCTGAAGCTTTCTTT